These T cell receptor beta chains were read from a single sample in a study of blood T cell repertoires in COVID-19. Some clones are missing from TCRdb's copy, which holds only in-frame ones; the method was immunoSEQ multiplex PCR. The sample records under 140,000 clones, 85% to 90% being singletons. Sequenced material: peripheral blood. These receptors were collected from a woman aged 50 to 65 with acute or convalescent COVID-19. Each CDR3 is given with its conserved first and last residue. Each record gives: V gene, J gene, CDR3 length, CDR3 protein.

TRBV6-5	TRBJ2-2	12	CASTLADGELFF
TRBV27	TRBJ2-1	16	CASSAYSGSRRNEQFF
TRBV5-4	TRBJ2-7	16	CASSLGLAGVSYEQYF
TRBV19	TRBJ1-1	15	CASSIRRRGNTEAFF
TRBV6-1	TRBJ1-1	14	CASSEARPNTEAFF
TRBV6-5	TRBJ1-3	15	CASSYRGRAGNTIYF
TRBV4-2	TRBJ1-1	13	CASSHTRFSEAFF
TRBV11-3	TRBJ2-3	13	CASSLGPGDTQYF
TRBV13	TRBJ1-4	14	CASSVDRGGEKLFF
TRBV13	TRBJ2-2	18	CASSLPGLAGLNTGELFF
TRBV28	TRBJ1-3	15	CASRTPGISGNTIYF
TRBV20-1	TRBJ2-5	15	CSASTQRENSETQYF
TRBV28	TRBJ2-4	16	CASSLGVGDRGYIQYF
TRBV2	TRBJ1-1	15	CASSENPGQGDQAFF
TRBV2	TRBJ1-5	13	CASSRDTNQPQHF
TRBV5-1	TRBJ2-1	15	CASSSGTSGYNEQFF
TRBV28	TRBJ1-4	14	CASSLGGADEKLFF
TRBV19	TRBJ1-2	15	CASSIEVLQLYGYTF
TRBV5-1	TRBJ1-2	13	CASSPREPLGYTF
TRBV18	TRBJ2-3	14	CASSPQTGQDTQYF
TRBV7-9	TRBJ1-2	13	CASSLAEIYGYTF
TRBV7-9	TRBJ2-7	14	CASSLVIGSYEQYF
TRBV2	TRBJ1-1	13	CASNQNRNTEAFF
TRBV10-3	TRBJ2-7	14	CAISESGGEREQYF
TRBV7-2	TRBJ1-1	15	CASSLEGQPNTEAFF